This T cell receptor beta chain was recorded in a study of STAT5B mutations in CD4+ large granular lymphocyte leukemia. General study points: TRBV06-family usage was enriched in top patient clones (8/27) versus controls (2/35).

Germline CDR1 SEHNR, CDR2 FQNEAQ (reference sequence). The CDR3 consists of 16 residues. The trim removed 6 bases at V and 5 bases at J, leaving 15 bases unmatched. Worth noting for this clone: The target antigen is unknown.

Libraries were prepared by immunoSEQ multiplex PCR; TCRdb keeps only in-frame clonotypes and omits some of them. The sample consists of tens of thousands of clones, approximately 70% of them appearing once. The specimen was CD4+ T cells from blood buffy coats. The chain combines TRBV7-9 with TRBJ2-5; TRBD1 matches at 7 bases. This sequence was found in a human donor in good health. DNA for the CDR3: TGTGCCAGCAGGAAAGGCGAGACAGGGTACGGCGAGACCCAGTACTTC. As protein: CASRKGETGYGETQYF.